This TCR beta chain stems from a study of blood T cells in healthy people across ages. On the study more broadly: Template switching captured about one barcoded beta molecule per two T cells.

This clonotype appeared a few times. Its antigen is still unknown. Study-wide points: Changes in expanded clonotypes were possibly confounded, as the CMV status of donors was unknown. TCR beta diversity per million T cells fell roughly linearly with age.

Next came a second PCR, run for about 6 to 12 cycles, which used a sample-barcoded 5' primer along with a J-beta primer mix. Through a template-switch adaptor with 12 random nucleotides, each cDNA molecule received a tag. Via MiXCR, TCRdb re-called the 5' RACE reads, giving one row per CDR3 protein. The sample shows roughly 1,800,000 distinct CDR3 sequences, around half of them seen only once. This clonotype was sampled from a middle-aged woman in good health. Input material: blood.

The CDR3 reads CASKNSRDWDQETQYF. The CDR3 DNA is TGTGCCAGCAAAAACTCCCGGGACTGGGACCAAGAGACCCAGTACTTC. The genes are TRBV7-8 and TRBJ2-5; D may be TRBD2 (6 bases). V lost 7 bases to trimming and J lost 0 bases, with 18 bases between them. The CDR3 is 16 residues long. Germline CDR1 SGHVS, CDR2 FQNEAQ.